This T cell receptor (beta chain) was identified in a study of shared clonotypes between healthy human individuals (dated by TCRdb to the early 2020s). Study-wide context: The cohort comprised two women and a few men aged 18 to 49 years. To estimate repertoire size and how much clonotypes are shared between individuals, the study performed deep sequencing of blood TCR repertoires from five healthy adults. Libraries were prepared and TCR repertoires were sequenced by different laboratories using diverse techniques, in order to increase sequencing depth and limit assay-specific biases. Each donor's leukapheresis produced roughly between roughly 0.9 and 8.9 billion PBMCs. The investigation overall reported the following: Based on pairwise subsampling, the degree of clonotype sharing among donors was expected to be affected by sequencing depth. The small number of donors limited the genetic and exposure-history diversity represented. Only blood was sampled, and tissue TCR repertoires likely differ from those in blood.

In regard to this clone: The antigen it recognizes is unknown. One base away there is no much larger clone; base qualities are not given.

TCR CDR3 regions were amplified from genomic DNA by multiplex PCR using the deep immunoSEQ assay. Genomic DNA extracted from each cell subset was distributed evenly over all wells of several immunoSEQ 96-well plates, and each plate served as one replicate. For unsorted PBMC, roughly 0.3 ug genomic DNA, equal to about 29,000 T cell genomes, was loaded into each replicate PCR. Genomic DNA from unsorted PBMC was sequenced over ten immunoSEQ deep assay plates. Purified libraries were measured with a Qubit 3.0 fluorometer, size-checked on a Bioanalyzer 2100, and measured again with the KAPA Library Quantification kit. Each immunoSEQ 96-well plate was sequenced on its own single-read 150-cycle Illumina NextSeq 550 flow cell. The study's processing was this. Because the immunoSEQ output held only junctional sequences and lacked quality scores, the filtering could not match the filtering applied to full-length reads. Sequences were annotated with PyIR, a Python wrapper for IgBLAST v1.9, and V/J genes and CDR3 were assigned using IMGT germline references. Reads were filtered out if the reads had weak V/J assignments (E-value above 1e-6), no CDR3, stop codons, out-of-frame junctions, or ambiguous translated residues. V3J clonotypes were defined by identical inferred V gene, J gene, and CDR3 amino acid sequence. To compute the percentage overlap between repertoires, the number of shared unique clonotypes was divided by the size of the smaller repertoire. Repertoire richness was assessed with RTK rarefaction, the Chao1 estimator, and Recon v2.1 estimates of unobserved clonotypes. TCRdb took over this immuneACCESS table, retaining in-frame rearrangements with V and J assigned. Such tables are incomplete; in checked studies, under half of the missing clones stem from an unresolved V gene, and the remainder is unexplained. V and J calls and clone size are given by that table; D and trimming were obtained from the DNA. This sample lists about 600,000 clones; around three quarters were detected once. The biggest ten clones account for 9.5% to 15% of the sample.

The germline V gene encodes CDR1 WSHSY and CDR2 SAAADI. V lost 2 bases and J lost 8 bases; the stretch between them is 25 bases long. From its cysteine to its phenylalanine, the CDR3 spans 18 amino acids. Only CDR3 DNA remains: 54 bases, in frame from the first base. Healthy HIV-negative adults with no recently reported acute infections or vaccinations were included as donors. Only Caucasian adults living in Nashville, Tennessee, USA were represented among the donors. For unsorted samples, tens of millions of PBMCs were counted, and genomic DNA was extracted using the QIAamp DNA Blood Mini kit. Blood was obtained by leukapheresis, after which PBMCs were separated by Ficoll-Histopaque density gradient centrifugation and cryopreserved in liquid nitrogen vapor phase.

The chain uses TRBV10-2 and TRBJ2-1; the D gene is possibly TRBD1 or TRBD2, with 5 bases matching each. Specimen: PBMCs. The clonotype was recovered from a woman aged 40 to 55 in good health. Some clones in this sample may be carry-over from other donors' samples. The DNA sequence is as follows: TGCGCCAGCAGTGAGGGGCAGTTCTCGGGGTCAGTAGGGGATGAGCAGTTCTTC. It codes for CASSEGQFSGSVGDEQFF.